The rows below give T cell receptor beta chains drawn from one sample of a study of human T cells and chemical hapten exposure. Each CDR3 protein is one row after TCRdb ran MiXCR on the RACE reads. Here the sample spans around 130,000 distinct CDR3 sequences, about 8.2% being singletons. The sequenced sample was whole blood. These receptors were taken from a male donor in good health. Some clones in this sample may be carry-over from other donors' samples. Both conserved end residues are trimmed from each CDR3.

v_gene	j_gene	CDR3aa
TRBV12-3/TRBV12-4	TRBJ1-5	ASSFGSDQPQH
TRBV27	TRBJ2-7	ASRSIRAGAAYEQY
TRBV29-1	TRBJ1-2	SVEGVPMTANYGYT
TRBV20-1	TRBJ2-3	SASGTVSTDTQY
TRBV12-3/TRBV12-4	TRBJ2-7	ASSPRSPSYEQY
TRBV5-1	TRBJ1-1	ASSLGPVNTEAF
TRBV29-1	TRBJ1-1	SVEQGENTEAF
TRBV11-2	TRBJ1-1	ASSTTEAF
TRBV12-5	TRBJ1-3	ASLLAARGLQSSGNTIY
TRBV4-3	TRBJ2-2	ASSQVVGAGELF
TRBV7-8	TRBJ2-5	ASSLSRGTETQY
TRBV20-1	TRBJ1-1	SASGGATEAF
TRBV6-2/TRBV6-3	TRBJ1-2	ASNPYQGSEYGYT
TRBV3-1	TRBJ1-2	ASSRTGTSGYT
TRBV6-1	TRBJ2-1	ASSEAAGGPHEQF
TRBV7-9	TRBJ2-6	ASSLEAGASGANVLT
TRBV5-1	TRBJ2-7	ASSPRTGSSYEQY
TRBV4-2	TRBJ2-1	ASSQEVEWNEQF
TRBV29-1	TRBJ1-1	SVGRGEASTEAF
TRBV28	TRBJ1-2	ASSKDRGHYGYT
TRBV5-4	TRBJ1-3	ASSLAHVGNTIY
TRBV2	TRBJ2-1	ASSATRLNNEQF
TRBV6-5	TRBJ2-3	ASSYSGTGGGDTQY
TRBV7-2	TRBJ1-5	ASSLRTGASANQPQH
TRBV29-1	TRBJ2-4	SVEESGAQNIQY
TRBV29-1	TRBJ2-7	SVEGQGGPYEQY